Below, one TCR beta chain is given with its context. What it binds is unknown. In the study, stem-like memory CD8+ T cells, referred to as TSTEM, were defined as cells that were CCR7+ PD-1- TIGIT-. The CDR3 contains 12 residues. Per germline, CDR1 SEHNR and CDR2 FQNEAQ (reference sequence). The sample is drawn from a study of human CD8 memory T cell subsets. Findings of the study overall: According to Chao1 estimates, stem-like memory T cells seemed more diverse than precursor exhausted T cells were. Precursor exhausted T cells shared very few clonotypes with stem-like memory T cells.

Preparation of the TCR beta libraries relied on UMI-labeled 5' RACE. TCRdb re-called the 5' RACE reads and gives one entry per CDR3 protein, without DNA. The sample has around 10,000 distinct CDR3 sequences, and its top ten clones hold about a fifth. Sequencing input: CD8+ stem-like memory T cells (TSCM and TCM) sorted from PBMCs. As for subset: stem-like memory CD8 T cells (TSTEM), CCR7+ PD-1- TIGIT-. The chain combines TRBV7-9 with TRBJ1-1. The clonotype comes from a human donor in good health. CDR3 in amino acids: CASSLAITEAFF.